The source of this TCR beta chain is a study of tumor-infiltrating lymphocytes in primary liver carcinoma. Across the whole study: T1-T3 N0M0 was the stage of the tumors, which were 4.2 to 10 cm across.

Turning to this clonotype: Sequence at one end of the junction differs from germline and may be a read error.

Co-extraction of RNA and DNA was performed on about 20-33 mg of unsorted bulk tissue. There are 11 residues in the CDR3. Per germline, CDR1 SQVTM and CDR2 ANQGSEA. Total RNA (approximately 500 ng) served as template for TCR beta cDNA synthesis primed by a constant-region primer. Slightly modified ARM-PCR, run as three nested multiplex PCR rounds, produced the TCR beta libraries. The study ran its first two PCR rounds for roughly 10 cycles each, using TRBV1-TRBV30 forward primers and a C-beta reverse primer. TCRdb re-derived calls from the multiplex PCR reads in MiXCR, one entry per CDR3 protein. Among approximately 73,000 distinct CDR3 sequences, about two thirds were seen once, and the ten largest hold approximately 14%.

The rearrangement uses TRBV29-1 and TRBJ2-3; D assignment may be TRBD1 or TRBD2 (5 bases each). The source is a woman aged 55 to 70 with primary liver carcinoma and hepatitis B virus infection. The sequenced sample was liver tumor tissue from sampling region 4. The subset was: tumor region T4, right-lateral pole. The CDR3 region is CCVVGRERVYF. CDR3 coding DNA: TGCTGCGTGGTGGGCAGGGAGAGAGTGTATTTT.